This TCR beta chain was sequenced in a study of early T cells in non-severe SARS-CoV-2 infection. Study context: Chains were unpaired, as sequencing was done on bulk RNA from unsorted whole blood.

The study's findings and limits: Anti-spike CD8 responses were favored by VDJdb matching, which missed private and CD4 specificities.

Remarks on this clonotype: Its antigen remains unidentified.

The CDR3 covers 19 residues. Germline lookup yields CDR1 SEHNR and CDR2 FQNEAQ (reference sequence). V shed 6 bases and J shed 3 bases, with 24 bases lying between them. In the library, individual cDNA molecules carried attached unique molecular identifiers. TCRdb re-called the 5' RACE reads with MiXCR, one entry per CDR3 protein. Here the sample spans roughly 120,000 distinct CDR3 sequences, over 9.5% being singletons. The V call is TRBV7-9, the J call TRBJ2-6, with D hard to call. This sequence was found in an adult who was a healthcare worker with PCR-confirmed SARS-CoV-2 infection or an uninfected control (not recorded which). The source material was whole blood, sampled at baseline. Here the CDR3 reads CASRQNSDPKQDGANVLTF. The CDR3 coding sequence is TGTGCCAGCAGACAAAATTCCGACCCAAAGCAGGATGGGGCCAACGTCCTGACTTTC.